Following are 17 T cell receptor beta chains from one sample sequenced in a study of cytotoxic CD8 clonotypes in ibrutinib-treated CLL. Generated by immunoSEQ multiplex PCR, the TCRdb table keeps only in-frame clones and is missing some. Among 40,000 to 60,000 clones listed, roughly 53% were seen once. Material: PBMCs, obtained after 12 months of ibrutinib treatment. The receptors come from a human donor with chronic lymphocytic leukemia.

This clone was seen a few times. At one boundary the junction diverges from the germline segment, which might be a read error. The V call is TRBV27, the J call TRBJ2-2; the D gene is possibly TRBD2 (6 bases). This CDR3 has 14 amino acids. Germline V gene sequence: CDR1 MNHEY, CDR2 SMNVEV (reference sequence). The CDR3 region is CACRLDGRTGELFF. In nucleotides, the CDR3 is TGTGCCTGCAGACTAGATGGGCGCACCGGGGAGCTGTTTTTT.

The chain recombines TRBV7-9 with TRBJ1-2; D not certain. The V end lost 1 base, the J end lost 4 bases, and 10 bases lay between the germline ends. The germline V gene encodes CDR1 SEHNR and CDR2 FQNEAQ (reference sequence). The CDR3 length is 14 residues. The CDR3 is CASSLGIQVYGYTF. The CDR3 DNA reads as TGTGCCAGCAGCTTAGGAATTCAAGTCTATGGCTACACCTTC.

The chain couples TRBV7-9 to TRBJ2-3; the D is unclear. Germline V gene lookup returns CDR1 SEHNR and CDR2 FQNEAQ (reference sequence). The CDR3 consists of 15 residues. Trimming removed 2 bases from V and 0 bases from J, with 9 bases in between. CDR3 bases: TGTGCCAGCAGCTTAAGAGATACCAGCACAGATACGCAGTATTTT. The encoded protein is CASSLRDTSTDTQYF.

This clone was found a few times. The chain recombines TRBV18 with TRBJ1-3; TRBD1 matches 9 bases. The J segment lost 0 bases and the V segment lost 4 bases, leaving 1 base of the junction unmatched. Looked up from germline, CDR1 is KGHSH and CDR2 is LQKENI. The CDR3 has 15 residues. The CDR3 reads CASSHRGLSGNTIYF. The CDR3 DNA reads as TGTGCCAGCTCACACAGGGGGCTCTCTGGAAACACCATATATTTT.

The CDR3 here is CASSYDRGPVGAFF. In nucleotides, the CDR3 is TGTGCCAGCAGTTACGACAGGGGGCCGGTAGGAGCTTTCTTT. The chain combines TRBV27 with TRBJ1-1; 10 nucleotides agree with TRBD1. The ends lost 4 bases at V and 10 bases at J; junction bases unmatched: 9. Germline V gene sequence: CDR1 MNHEY, CDR2 SMNVEV (reference sequence). CDR3 length equals 14 residues.

J is TRBJ1-2 and V is TRBV7-2; no clear D gene. The CDR3 contains 14 residues. Per germline, CDR1 SGHTA and CDR2 FQGNSA. V was cut by 4 bases and J by 0 bases, with 9 bases left in between. The CDR3 DNA reads as TGTGCCAGCAGCTCCCAGCACGCTAACTATGGCTACACCTTC. This sequence encodes CASSSQHANYGYTF. The variable domain in full, completed from reference TRBV7-2 and TRBJ1-2, reads GAGVSQSPSNKVTEKGKDVELRCDPISGHTALYWYRQSLGQGLEFLIYFQGNSAPDKSGLPSDRFSAERTGGSVSTLTIQRTQQEDSAVYLCASSSQHANYGYTFGSGTRLTVV.

The gene calls are TRBV5-6 and TRBJ2-5; TRBD2 agrees at 11 bases. V lost 4 bases and J lost 4; bases outside the gene matches: 6. The CDR3 totals 15 residues. Germline V gives CDR1 SGHDT, CDR2 YYEEEE. The CDR3: CASSIAGGPGETQYF. The CDR3 bases are TGTGCCAGCAGCATAGCGGGAGGGCCTGGAGAGACCCAGTACTTC.

The chain combines TRBV5-1 with TRBJ2-7; 7 bases align to TRBD1. The CDR3 runs to 15 residues. Trimming cost V 3 bases and J 5 bases; bases outside gene matches: 11. CDR1 is SGHRS, CDR2 YFSETQ, per germline. The DNA of the CDR3 is TGCGCCAGCAGCTCCTACAGGGGTCTCACGAACGAGCAGTACTTC. Protein sequence: CASSSYRGLTNEQYF.

This clone showed up just a few times. V and J are TRBV18 and TRBJ2-7; TRBD1 might be the D (6 bases). Germline-derived CDR1 and CDR2 are KGHSH and LQKENI. Trimming pared 0 bases from V and 0 bases from J, leaving 9 bases between. CDR3 length equals 15 residues. CDR3 DNA sequence: TGTGCCAGCTCACCACCGCAGGGGAGCTCCTACGAGCAGTACTTC. This translates into CASSPPQGSSYEQYF.

The CDR3 sequence is CASSLGTGTSGDTQYF. The CDR3 DNA reads as TGTGCCAGTAGTTTGGGGACAGGGACCTCCGGGGATACGCAGTATTTT. The chain links TRBV19 to TRBJ2-3, with 9 positions matching TRBD1. V was clipped by 5 bases and J by 6 bases; unmatched bases: 12. The CDR3 is 16 residues long. CDR1 and CDR2 from the germline V gene are LNHDA and SQIVND (reference sequence). Supplemented by reference TRBV19 and TRBJ2-3, the full variable domain reads DGGITQSPKYLFRKEGQNVTLSCEQNLNHDAMYWYRQDPGQGLRLIYYSQIVNDFQKGDIAEGYSVSREKKESFPLTVTSAQKNPTAFYLCASSLGTGTSGDTQYFGPGTRLTVL.

The chain carries TRBV10-1 and TRBJ1-4, with TRBD1 as a possible D gene (6 bases). Looked up from germline, CDR1 is WNHNN and CDR2 is SYGVQD (reference sequence). Trimming left V 10 bases short and J 8 bases short, with 17 bases between. There are 13 residues in the CDR3. The DNA of the CDR3 is TGCGCCACCCAGACAGGAAGAGGAGAAAAACTGTTTTTT. Amino acid sequence: CATQTGRGEKLFF.

This clone has a count of ten or more. The J gene is TRBJ2-7, the V gene TRBV5-1; D perhaps matches TRBD1 (5 bases). V lost 2 bases, J lost 3 bases, and 9 bases lay in between. Germline V lookup: CDR1 SGHRS, CDR2 YFSETQ. There are 13 residues in the CDR3. The CDR3 loop is CASSFSRDYEQYF. As DNA, the CDR3 is TGCGCCAGCAGCTTTAGCAGGGACTACGAGCAGTACTTC.

This chain uses TRBV28 with TRBJ2-3; D possibly corresponds to TRBD2 (5 bases). CDR1 and CDR2 from the germline V gene are MDHEN and SYDVKM. V lost 4 bases and J 6 bases, leaving 14 bases between the germline ends. CDR3 length: 14 residues. CDR3 residues: CASSSPTSLDTQYF. The CDR3, as DNA: TGTGCCAGCAGTTCCCCCACTAGTCTGGATACGCAGTATTTT.

This clone turned up a few times. The chain recombines TRBV2 with TRBJ2-7; 7 bases are a match to TRBD2. V lost 8 bases and J lost 2; bases outside the gene matches: 9. CDR3 length: 14 amino acids. Germline CDR1 SNHLY, CDR2 FYNNEI. The CDR3 DNA reads TGTGCCAGCTCCGGTCTAGCGGACGCCTACGAGCAGTACTTC. This encodes CASSGLADAYEQYF.

The rearrangement joins TRBV15 to TRBJ1-2; no clear D gene. Germline V gives CDR1 LNHNV, CDR2 YYDKDF (reference sequence). With 5 bases removed from V and 1 base from J, the gap between germline ends came to 11 bases. This CDR3 contains 14 residues. CDR3 bases: TGTGCCACCAGCTTAGGCAGTTTTAACTATGGCTACACCTTC. Translated, it gives CATSLGSFNYGYTF.

This clone was seen a few times. This chain joins TRBV19 and TRBJ2-1, with TRBD2 matching 7 bases. Trimming took 4 bases from V and 4 from J; bases not matched to a gene: 13. The CDR3 covers 17 residues. Germline loops: CDR1 LNHDA, CDR2 SQIVND (reference sequence). The CDR3 loop reads CASSRGTATSAYNEQFF. The CDR3 DNA sequence: TGTGCCAGTAGTAGAGGGACGGCTACTAGCGCGTACAATGAGCAGTTCTTC.

This clone was counted only a few times. The rearrangement links TRBV18 to TRBJ1-5; D is ambiguous. The CDR3 loop spans 13 amino acids. Between the trimmed V and J ends, which lost 0 bases and 6 bases, there was a span of 6 bases. Germline loops: CDR1 KGHSH, CDR2 LQKENI. Here the CDR3 reads CASSPPGAQPQHF. The CDR3 DNA sequence: TGTGCCAGCTCACCACCCGGTGCTCAGCCCCAGCATTTT. Full variable domain (missing parts from reference TRBV18 and TRBJ1-5): NAGVMQNPRHLVRRRGQEARLRCSPMKGHSHVYWYRQLPEEGLKFMVYLQKENIIDESGMPKERFSAEFPKEGPSILRIQQVVRGDSAAYFCASSPPGAQPQHFGDGTRLSIL.